This section outlines one T cell receptor (beta chain) sequence together with its context. Its antigen remains unidentified. Germline V CDR1 and CDR2: SGHRS, YFSETQ. The CDR3 totals 15 residues. V lost 1 base and J lost 3, with 11 bases in between. This specimen belongs to a study of cytomegalovirus exposure and HLA in healthy donors. Study-level background: In terms of ancestry, the Caucasian-associated cluster contained around four fifths of the roughly 360 genotyped donors.

Both 60 Vbeta primers and 13 Jbeta primers went into the PCR. The method was immunoSEQ multiplex PCR; TCRdb's version includes in-frame clones alone and lacks a portion of them. The profile shows 120,000 or so clones, about 78% of them singletons. Overall study findings and caveats: The authors listed 164 TCR beta chains as cytomegalovirus-associated. Indistinguishability led to the exclusion of some V segments, TRBV6-2 and TRBV6-3 included. Being productive about 90% or about 30% of the time was typical of most TCR beta V segments in an earlier analysis.

The sequence derives from a man aged 25-45 years in good health and CMV-seronegative. Sequenced material: PBMCs. This chain connects TRBV5-1 to TRBJ1-5; weak D call: TRBD1 (5 bases). CDR3: CASSLSSGNNQPQHF. The CDR3 DNA reads TGCGCCAGCAGCTTGTCGTCAGGGAACAATCAGCCCCAGCATTTT.